Listed below are T cell receptor beta chains from one sample, sequenced in a study of cytomegalovirus exposure and HLA in healthy donors. Data came from immunoSEQ multiplex PCR; TCRdb stores just in-frame clones and leaves some out. The repertoire includes 110,000 to 150,000 clones, about 81% of them detected once, and roughly 7.3% sits in the top ten. Material for sequencing was PBMCs. The receptors were gathered from a man aged 30-40 years in good health and CMV-seronegative. The CDR3 runs from the conserved cysteine through the conserved F or W. The D gene is left open where the match is weak.

d_gene: -; v_gene: TRBV29-1; j_gene: TRBJ1-2; CDR3aa: CSGSRVNYGYTF
d_gene: TRBD1; v_gene: TRBV27; j_gene: TRBJ2-7; CDR3aa: CASSSRDRDYEQYF
d_gene: -; v_gene: TRBV19; j_gene: TRBJ1-4; CDR3aa: CASSKGPRGEKLFF
d_gene: TRBD2; v_gene: TRBV5-6; j_gene: TRBJ2-5; CDR3aa: CASSSLAGVQPAQETQYF
d_gene: -; v_gene: TRBV2; j_gene: TRBJ1-2; CDR3aa: CARKEEGVRRGYTF
d_gene: -; v_gene: TRBV25-1; j_gene: TRBJ1-3; CDR3aa: CASSSRRGQGSGNTIYF
d_gene: TRBD2; v_gene: TRBV9; j_gene: TRBJ2-5; CDR3aa: CASSAGGLAGLPGVTQYF
d_gene: -; v_gene: TRBV6-6; j_gene: TRBJ1-1; CDR3aa: CASSYTNRFPNTEAFF
d_gene: TRBD1; v_gene: TRBV29-1; j_gene: TRBJ1-1; CDR3aa: CSVADRVKTEAFF
d_gene: TRBD2; v_gene: TRBV27; j_gene: TRBJ2-1; CDR3aa: CASSPRDYPSYNEQFF
d_gene: TRBD1; v_gene: TRBV7-6; j_gene: TRBJ1-5; CDR3aa: CASSEGQATNQPQHF
d_gene: TRBD1; v_gene: TRBV20-1; j_gene: TRBJ2-7; CDR3aa: CSVRTGYEQYF
d_gene: -; v_gene: TRBV5-1; j_gene: TRBJ1-5; CDR3aa: CASSFEGLNQPQHF
d_gene: TRBD2; v_gene: TRBV6-5; j_gene: TRBJ2-1; CDR3aa: CASSWGRPGGNEQFF
d_gene: -; v_gene: TRBV11-3; j_gene: TRBJ2-2; CDR3aa: CASSLLSNTGELFF
d_gene: TRBD1; v_gene: TRBV5-1; j_gene: TRBJ2-1; CDR3aa: CASSPQGASYNEQFF
d_gene: TRBD1; v_gene: TRBV6-1; j_gene: TRBJ2-3; CDR3aa: CASSEVGTGGTDTQYF
d_gene: -; v_gene: TRBV29-1; j_gene: TRBJ2-7; CDR3aa: CSASRGHEQYF
d_gene: TRBD1; v_gene: TRBV28; j_gene: TRBJ1-3; CDR3aa: CASSRTGAISGNTIYF
d_gene: TRBD1; v_gene: TRBV7-9; j_gene: TRBJ1-2; CDR3aa: CASSLQAGQLYGYTF
d_gene: -; v_gene: TRBV7-2; j_gene: TRBJ2-5; CDR3aa: CASLGRGGETQYF
d_gene: TRBD1; v_gene: TRBV6-1; j_gene: TRBJ1-2; CDR3aa: CASSVLQGEEGYTF
d_gene: TRBD2; v_gene: TRBV18; j_gene: TRBJ2-5; CDR3aa: CASSLSGGQETQYF
d_gene: TRBD2; v_gene: TRBV29-1; j_gene: TRBJ2-7; CDR3aa: CSVPSTSGSHEQYF
d_gene: -; v_gene: TRBV28; j_gene: TRBJ1-2; CDR3aa: CASRLDSNYGYTF
d_gene: -; v_gene: TRBV7-9; j_gene: TRBJ2-7; CDR3aa: CASSGSAPGHPSYEQYF
d_gene: -; v_gene: TRBV5-6; j_gene: TRBJ2-3; CDR3aa: CASSLLLGADTQYF
d_gene: -; v_gene: TRBV6-5; j_gene: TRBJ1-1; CDR3aa: CASTGGGGTEAFF
d_gene: -; v_gene: TRBV9; j_gene: TRBJ1-5; CDR3aa: CASSERGALQPQHF